The 21 T cell receptor beta chains presented below share a single source sample, sequenced in a study of OX40 agonist ivuxolimab in advanced cancers. The repertoire was sequenced with immunoSEQ multiplex PCR; TCRdb's copy has only in-frame clones and lacks some. The sample lists roughly 56,000 clones; about four fifths were seen once. This sample comprised CD4+ or CD8+ T cells sorted from blood, obtained in a trial of the OX40 agonist ivuxolimab. These receptors came from an adult with an advanced solid tumor such as melanoma, head and neck, liver or kidney cancer.

The J gene is TRBJ2-5, the V gene TRBV7-3; possibly TRBD2 for D (5 bases). This CDR3 has 13 amino acids. Trimming took off 5 bases at V and 2 bases at J, with 9 bases between the two ends. CDR1 is SGHTA, CDR2 FQGTGA, per germline. CDR3 sequence: CASSSGGQETQYF. Here the CDR3 DNA reads TGTGCCAGCAGCAGCGGTGGGCAAGAGACCCAGTACTTC.

This rearrangement joins TRBV5-3 to TRBJ2-3, with D unresolved. TRBV5-3 is placed among ORFs of uncertain function. V lost 0 bases and J 4 bases, leaving 6 bases between the germline ends. CDR3 length: 13 amino acids. The CDR3, as DNA: TGTGCCAGAAGCTTGGTTCCGGCAGATACGCAGTATTTT. This encodes CARSLVPADTQYF.

This clone was picked up one time. The chain combines TRBV19 with TRBJ1-1, with 11 bases fitting TRBD1. Germline CDR1 LNHDA, CDR2 SQIVND (reference sequence). The junction had 8 bases not matched to a gene; V was cut back by 7 bases and J by 7 bases. This CDR3 contains 14 residues. CDR3 bases: TGTGCCAGTACCCTGGGACAGGGGGGAATTGAAGCTTTCTTT. Translated, it gives CASTLGQGGIEAFF.

The V and J genes are TRBV6-6 and TRBJ1-5; TRBD1 matches at 7 bases. This CDR3 is 14 amino acids long. Germline CDR1 MNHNY, CDR2 SVGAGI (reference sequence). With 2 bases clipped from V and 11 bases from J, the junction kept 9 bases outside the gene matches. In DNA form, the CDR3 reads TGTGCCAGCAGTTACGCGACAGGGTTCGAGACCCAGCATTTT. It encodes CASSYATGFETQHF.

This clone was found a few times. The chain employs TRBV6-5 and TRBJ1-5; the D gene is possibly TRBD1 (5 bases). This CDR3 contains 15 residues. The V end was cut by 6 bases, the J end by 4 bases, with 16 bases between. Germline CDR1 reads MNHEY; CDR2 reads SVGAGI. The DNA for the CDR3 is TGTGCCAGCAGCTCGAGGGGATACGGTAATCAGCCCCAGCATTTT. Protein product: CASSSRGYGNQPQHF.

The rearrangement uses TRBV25-1 and TRBJ2-5; a weak D match, TRBD2 (6 bases). This CDR3 comprises 15 residues. Deletions cut 0 bases from V and 1 base from J, with 9 bases between. Germline assignment: CDR1 MGHDK and CDR2 SYGVNS. For the CDR3, the DNA is TGTGCCAGCAGTGAATATGGGGGGAGCCAAGAGACCCAGTACTTC. It is translated as CASSEYGGSQETQYF.

J is TRBJ1-1 and V is TRBV19; weak D call: TRBD1 (6 bases). Germline CDR1 LNHDA, CDR2 SQIVND (reference sequence). This CDR3 spans 12 amino acids. The germline V and J ends were trimmed by 11 bases and 5 bases, with 15 bases remaining between them. Here the CDR3 reads CAPTQGGTEAFF. CDR3 in DNA: TGTGCCCCAACACAGGGAGGGACTGAAGCTTTCTTT.

With respect to this clone: The sample carries other DNA sequences with the same CDR3. The gene calls are TRBV9 and TRBJ2-5; D is unresolved. V shed 2 bases and J shed 5 bases, with 7 bases lying between them. The CDR3 is 12 residues long. Germline V gene sequence: CDR1 SGDLS, CDR2 YYNGEE. The CDR3 region is CASSVDRETQYF. The CDR3 DNA follows: TGTGCCAGCAGCGTCGATCGGGAGACCCAGTACTTC.

The chain is built from TRBV7-8 and TRBJ2-5; no reliable D call. The CDR3 consists of 15 residues. V shed 5 bases and J shed 4 bases, with 17 bases lying between them. Looked up from germline, CDR1 is SGHVS and CDR2 is FQNEAQ. As DNA, the CDR3 is TGTGCCAGCAGCCTACGGTTATGGCCGGGAGAGACCCAGTACTTC. Amino acid sequence: CASSLRLWPGETQYF.

The chain joins TRBV9 to TRBJ2-3; D gene unclear. V lost 2 bases to trimming and J lost 10 bases, with 17 bases between them. The CDR3 consists of 14 residues. The V gene's germline CDR1 is SGDLS and CDR2 YYNGEE. CDR3 in amino acids: CASSVALSARAQYF. The CDR3 region has the DNA TGTGCCAGCAGCGTCGCTTTGAGCGCCCGTGCGCAGTATTTT.

This chain connects TRBV28 to TRBJ2-6; a weak D match, TRBD2 (6 bases). Germline values: CDR1 MDHEN, CDR2 SYDVKM. The CDR3 runs to 14 residues. The DNA for the CDR3 is TGTGCAGCTATTCCGGCGGGAGGGGCCAACGTCCTGACTTTC. Amino acid sequence: CAAIPAGGANVLTF.

This sequence joins TRBV19 and TRBJ1-2; D call uncertain. Germline CDR1 reads LNHDA; CDR2 reads SQIVND (reference sequence). The ends were cut back, 6 bases at V and 2 bases at J, with 10 bases in the middle. The CDR3 has 13 amino acids. In DNA, the CDR3 is TGTGCCAGTAGCCTCCCCGGGAACTATGGCTACACCTTC. Amino acid sequence: CASSLPGNYGYTF.

This chain joins TRBV19 and TRBJ2-1, with D possibly matching TRBD1 (5 bases). CDR3 size: 14 residues. V lost 5 bases and J 5 bases, leaving 13 bases between the germline ends. Germline CDR1 and CDR2: LNHDA and SQIVND (reference sequence). This chain's CDR3 is CASSPRTRNNEQFF. The CDR3 DNA is TGTGCCAGTAGTCCACGGACACGGAACAATGAGCAGTTCTTC.

CDR3: CASSTTSGRREGEETQYF. In DNA form, the CDR3 reads TGTGCCAGCAGCACGACTAGCGGGAGAAGGGAAGGTGAAGAGACCCAGTACTTC. The chain couples TRBV7-9 to TRBJ2-5, with 12 bases that match TRBD2. The CDR3 sequence is 18 residues long. With V trimmed by 5 bases and J by 3 bases, 13 bases remained unmatched. Germline V gives CDR1 SEHNR, CDR2 FQNEAQ (reference sequence).

The rearrangement joins TRBV11-2 to TRBJ2-1; 9 bases are shared with TRBD2. V lost 5 bases to trimming and J lost 3 bases; unmatched junction nucleotides: 8. The CDR3 contains 16 residues. The V gene's germline CDR1 is SGHAT and CDR2 FQNNGV. As DNA, the CDR3 is TGTGCCAGCAGCGCCGCCGTAGCGGGGGACTACAATGAGCAGTTCTTC. Translated: CASSAAVAGDYNEQFF.

The chain has TRBV18 and TRBJ1-1, with TRBD1 identical over 7 bases. J lost 0 bases, V lost 0 bases, and 1 base had no gene match. The CDR3 loop spans 15 amino acids. Germline CDR1 and CDR2: KGHSH and LQKENI. The CDR3 reads CASSPPTGLNTEAFF. In nucleotides, the CDR3 is TGTGCCAGCTCACCACCGACAGGGCTGAACACTGAAGCTTTCTTT.

This clone occurred once. V is TRBV21-1 and J is TRBJ2-1. TRBV21-1 is marked as a pseudogene. The CDR3 is made up of 12 amino acids. Here the CDR3 reads CASSKTRNEQFF. CDR3 bases: TGTGCCAGCAGCAAAACCCGCAATGAGCAGTTCTTC.

The sample holds a few counts of this clone. The chain combines TRBV18 with TRBJ1-3; 10 positions agree with TRBD1. Germline V lookup: CDR1 KGHSH, CDR2 LQKENI. CDR3 size: 17 residues. Trimming took 0 bases from V and 0 from J; bases not matched to a gene: 2. The CDR3 loop is CASSPPWTGGSGNTIYF. The CDR3, as DNA: TGTGCCAGCTCACCACCTTGGACAGGGGGCTCTGGAAACACCATATATTTT. Full variable domain (rest looked up from reference TRBV18 and TRBJ1-3): NAGVMQNPRHLVRRRGQEARLRCSPMKGHSHVYWYRQLPEEGLKFMVYLQKENIIDESGMPKERFSAEFPKEGPSILRIQQVVRGDSAAYFCASSPPWTGGSGNTIYFGEGSWLTVV.

The chain is built from TRBV29-1 and TRBJ2-1, with 11 bases that match TRBD2. CDR1 and CDR2 from the germline V gene are SQVTM and ANQGSEA. This CDR3 has 16 amino acids. V lost 6 bases and J lost 4; bases outside the gene matches: 11. CDR3 DNA sequence: TGCAGCGTCCATCCCGTGGGGACTAGCGGTTACAATGAGCAGTTCTTC. This gives the protein CSVHPVGTSGYNEQFF.

The chain links TRBV6-6 to TRBJ1-3; D gene ambiguous. The CDR3 has 16 amino acids. Deletions cut 0 bases from V and 4 bases from J, with 13 bases between. In germline, CDR1 is MNHNY, CDR2 SVGAGI (reference sequence). The CDR3 DNA reads as TGTGCCAGCAGTTACTCGACGTCTTCTCGAGGAAACACCATATATTTT. Residues: CASSYSTSSRGNTIYF.

The rearrangement links TRBV29-1 to TRBJ2-7, with 12 positions matching TRBD1. After removal of 4 bases from V and 5 bases from J, the junction contained 3 bases not matched to a gene. This CDR3 is 13 amino acids long. Germline V gene sequence: CDR1 SQVTM, CDR2 ANQGSEA. The CDR3 here is CSVGGQGADEQYF. The CDR3 DNA reads TGCAGCGTTGGGGGACAGGGGGCCGACGAGCAGTACTTC.